The table lists the clone carrying this T cell receptor beta chain with a few counts. Its antigen remains unknown. These data are taken from a study of OX40 agonist ivuxolimab in advanced cancers. Study-wide results and limits: Low normalized T-cell clonal expansion was additionally recorded for some nonresponders. Within 6 weeks, CD4+ and CD8+ blood T cells expanded clonally at 0.1 to 3.0 mg/kg.

Generated by immunoSEQ multiplex PCR, the TCRdb table keeps only in-frame clones and is missing some. This sample yields 75,000 to 100,000 clones, of which around 80% are seen a single time; 5.8% belongs to the top ten. The CDR3 loop spans 14 amino acids. CDR1 is LNHDA, CDR2 SQIVND, per germline (reference sequence). V dropped 5 bases and J dropped 0; count of bases not matched to a gene: 3. The clonotype comes from an adult with an advanced solid tumor such as melanoma, head and neck, liver or kidney cancer. The V gene is TRBV19, the J gene TRBJ2-7; 8 bases fit TRBD1. This material consisted of CD4+ or CD8+ T cells sorted from blood, taken in a trial of the OX40 agonist ivuxolimab. This CDR3 is CASSRQGSSYEQYF. The CDR3 region has the DNA TGTGCCAGTAGTCGACAGGGGAGCTCCTACGAGCAGTACTTC.